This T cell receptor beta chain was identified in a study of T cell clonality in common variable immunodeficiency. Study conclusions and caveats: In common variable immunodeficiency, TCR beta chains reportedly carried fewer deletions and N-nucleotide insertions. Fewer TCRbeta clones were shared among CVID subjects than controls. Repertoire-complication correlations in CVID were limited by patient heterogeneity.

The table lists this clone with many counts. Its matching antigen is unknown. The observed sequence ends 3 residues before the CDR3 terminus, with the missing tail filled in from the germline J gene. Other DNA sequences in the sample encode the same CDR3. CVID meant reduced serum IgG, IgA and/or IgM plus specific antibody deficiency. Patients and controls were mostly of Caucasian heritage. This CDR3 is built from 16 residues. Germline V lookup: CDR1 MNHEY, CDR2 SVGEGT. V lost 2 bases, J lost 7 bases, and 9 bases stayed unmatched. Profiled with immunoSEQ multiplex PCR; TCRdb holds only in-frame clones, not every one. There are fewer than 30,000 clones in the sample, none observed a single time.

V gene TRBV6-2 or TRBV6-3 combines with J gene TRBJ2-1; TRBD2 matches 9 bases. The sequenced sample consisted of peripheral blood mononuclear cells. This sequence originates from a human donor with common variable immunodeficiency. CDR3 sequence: CASSYGGGALNNEQFF. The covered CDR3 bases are TGTGCCAGCAGTTACGGCGGGGGGGCCCTTAATAATGAG.